Detailed here is one T cell receptor beta chain. The sample is drawn from a study of blood T cell repertoires in COVID-19. Whole-study context: Collection of acute and convalescent COVID-19 samples took place in the United States, Italy and Spain.

Assay: immunoSEQ multiplex PCR; the TCRdb copy retains only in-frame clones and omits some. The sample contains over 300,000 clones, approximately 85% of which appear only once. Sequenced material: peripheral blood. The clonotype comes from a human donor in a cohort sampled during active COVID-19.

CDR3 sequence: CASSQVTGIYATEAFF. CDR3 nucleotide sequence: TGTGCCAGCAGCCAAGTGACGGGGATTTACGCCACTGAAGCTTTCTTT. The chain links TRBV14 to TRBJ1-1; D is ambiguous. This CDR3 spans 16 amino acids. Looked up from germline, CDR1 is SGHDN and CDR2 is FVKESK. V was pared by 1 base and J by 4 bases, with 16 bases between.